The next 25 T cell receptor beta chains were all read from a single sample in a study of blood T cell repertoires in COVID-19. The table came from immunoSEQ multiplex PCR; TCRdb's copy has only in-frame clones and leaves some out. This sample has approximately 200,000 clones, with about 85% found just once. The sample consisted of PBMCs or T cells enriched from blood (not recorded which). These receptors originate from a man aged 35 to 55 who had recovered from COVID-19.

In this sample, this clone turned up a few times. The chain combines TRBV27 with TRBJ2-2; the match to TRBD1 covers 7 bases. Germline lookup yields CDR1 MNHEY and CDR2 SMNVEV (reference sequence). V shed 5 bases, J shed 4 bases, and the junction held 4 bases outside the gene matches. There are 14 residues in the CDR3. CDR3 in amino acids: CASSEGQFTGELFF. The CDR3 coding sequence is TGTGCCAGCAGTGAGGGACAGTTCACCGGGGAGCTGTTTTTT.

The chain is built from TRBV6-5 and TRBJ1-2; TRBD1 matches 8 bases. Germline trimming cut 7 bases from V and 8 bases from J; bases unmatched to any gene: 9. Germline lookup yields CDR1 MNHEY and CDR2 SVGAGI. This CDR3 has 13 residues. CDR3: CASIADRVNGYTF. The CDR3 DNA sequence: TGTGCCAGCATTGCGGACAGGGTGAACGGCTACACCTTC.

The chain employs TRBV18 and TRBJ2-7; D may be TRBD2 (5 bases). Germline V gene data show CDR1 as KGHSH and CDR2 as LQKENI. V was trimmed by 3 bases and J by 0 bases, leaving 9 bases between them. The CDR3 loop spans 14 amino acids. In DNA form, the CDR3 reads TGTGCCAGCTCACCGTTGGACTTCTCCTACGAGCAGTACTTC. It translates to CASSPLDFSYEQYF. Full variable domain (rest looked up from reference TRBV18 and TRBJ2-7): NAGVMQNPRHLVRRRGQEARLRCSPMKGHSHVYWYRQLPEEGLKFMVYLQKENIIDESGMPKERFSAEFPKEGPSILRIQQVVRGDSAAYFCASSPLDFSYEQYFGPGTRLTVT.

The chain uses TRBV10-3 and TRBJ1-2; TRBD1 might be the D (5 bases). The CDR3 has 14 amino acids. The germline gives CDR1 ENHRY, CDR2 SYGVKD. V was shortened by 10 bases and J by 0 bases, with 15 bases between the two germline ends. The CDR3: CATAWGSPNYGYTF. In nucleotides, the CDR3 is TGTGCCACCGCCTGGGGCAGCCCTAACTATGGCTACACCTTC.

Here the CDR3 DNA reads TGTGCCAGCAGCGGTGGGGGCCGGGGAGATACGCAGTATTTT. The encoded protein is CASSGGGRGDTQYF. The V and J genes are TRBV9 and TRBJ2-3; weak D call: TRBD1 (6 bases). The CDR3 runs 14 residues. CDR1 is SGDLS, CDR2 YYNGEE, per germline. V was shortened by 3 bases and J by 5 bases, with 13 bases between the two germline ends. The entire variable domain, with the rest obtained from reference TRBV9 and TRBJ2-3, is as follows: DSGVTQTPKHLITATGQRVTLRCSPRSGDLSVYWYQQSLDQGLQFLIQYYNGEERAKGNILERFSAQQFPDLHSELNLSSLELGDSALYFCASSGGGRGDTQYFGPGTRLTVL.

The chain is built from TRBV19 and TRBJ1-1, with 8 bases that match TRBD1. V shed 7 bases and J 5 bases; nucleotides not matched to a gene: 12. This CDR3 comprises 15 residues. Germline V gene lookup returns CDR1 LNHDA and CDR2 SQIVND (reference sequence). CDR3 in DNA: TGTGCCAGTATGCCCCTCGGACAGGGCGCTACTGAAGCTTTCTTT. Protein product: CASMPLGQGATEAFF.

The chain uses TRBV7-8 and TRBJ2-5; D is uncertain. The V gene lost 1 base and the J gene lost 1 base, with 7 bases spanning the gap. Germline V lookup: CDR1 SGHVS, CDR2 FQNEAQ. This CDR3 comprises 14 residues. The chain's CDR3 is CASSLGQAQETQYF. Written as DNA, the CDR3 is TGTGCCAGCAGCTTAGGGCAGGCCCAAGAGACCCAGTACTTC.

The rearrangement joins TRBV15 to TRBJ1-1; D not resolved. The germline V and J ends were trimmed by 4 bases and 0 bases, with 12 bases remaining between them. There are 15 residues in the CDR3. In germline, CDR1 is LNHNV, CDR2 YYDKDF (reference sequence). CDR3 sequence (DNA): TGTGCCACCAGCAAGATCGGAGGAGTGAACACTGAAGCTTTCTTT. Amino acid sequence: CATSKIGGVNTEAFF.

The J gene is TRBJ2-7, the V gene TRBV7-9; 7 bases match TRBD1. Trimming took 2 bases from V and 6 from J; bases not matched to a gene: 7. Germline values: CDR1 SEHNR, CDR2 FQNEAQ (reference sequence). The CDR3 is 14 amino acids. The CDR3 DNA reads TGTGCCAGCAGCTTATTTAGGGGGCCCGGCGAGCAGTACTTC. It encodes CASSLFRGPGEQYF.

This CDR3 is CATSRDRQGYDYGYTF. CDR3 in DNA: TGTGCCACCAGCAGGGATAGACAGGGCTATGACTATGGCTACACCTTC. V gene TRBV15 combines with J gene TRBJ1-2; 7 bases align to TRBD1. This CDR3 comprises 16 residues. Germline V gene data show CDR1 as LNHNV and CDR2 as YYDKDF (reference sequence). V gave up 3 bases and J gave up 3 bases; unmatched junction bases: 10.

A single count supports this clone. The chain carries TRBV4-1 and TRBJ2-1; the match to TRBD2 covers 11 bases. V lost 1 base, J lost 5 bases, and 7 bases stayed unmatched. Germline V gene data show CDR1 as MGHRA and CDR2 as YSYEKL. This CDR3 is built from 17 residues. The CDR3 bases are TGCGCCAGCAGCCAAGGGATGACTAGCGGGGACCACAATGAGCAGTTCTTC. Translation gives CASSQGMTSGDHNEQFF.

This chain connects TRBV2 to TRBJ1-2, with D maybe TRBD1 (6 bases). Trimming removed 1 base from V and 4 bases from J, with 13 bases in between. The CDR3 totals 15 residues. Germline lookup yields CDR1 SNHLY and CDR2 FYNNEI. CDR3 sequence reads: CASSEGTALAYGYTF. CDR3 DNA: TGTGCCAGCAGTGAAGGGACAGCTCTTGCCTATGGCTACACCTTC.

This clone was picked up a small number of times. The chain combines TRBV2 with TRBJ1-1; 7 nucleotides align to TRBD1. Trimming at V came to 4 bases and at J to 8 bases, leaving 7 bases not matched to a gene. CDR1 and CDR2 from the germline V gene are SNHLY and FYNNEI. This CDR3 spans 13 amino acids. This CDR3 is CASSGGQVTEAFF. Written as DNA, the CDR3 is TGTGCCAGCAGTGGCGGACAGGTGACGGAAGCTTTCTTT. Full variable domain (rest looked up from reference TRBV2 and TRBJ1-1): EPEVTQTPSHQVTQMGQEVILRCVPISNHLYFYWYRQILGQKVEFLVSFYNNEISEKSEIFDDQFSVERPDGSNFTLKIRSTKLEDSAMYFCASSGGQVTEAFFGQGTRLTVV.

V gene TRBV19 combines with J gene TRBJ2-1; 11 nucleotides match TRBD2. Trimming removed 8 bases from V and 13 bases from J; junction bases left unmatched: 16. This CDR3 is built from 15 residues. Germline values: CDR1 LNHDA, CDR2 SQIVND (reference sequence). The CDR3 region has the DNA TGTGCCAGTGGGAAACTAGCGGGAGAGAGCCCTGGACAGTTCTTC. It yields the protein CASGKLAGESPGQFF.

The gene calls are TRBV10-3 and TRBJ1-1; no clear D. Germline CDR1 is ENHRY and CDR2 is SYGVKD. V dropped 8 bases and J dropped 4 bases, with 14 bases sitting between them. This CDR3 is built from 13 residues. In nucleotides, the CDR3 is TGTGCCATCCGAGAGGGTTTGGTCACTGAAGCTTTCTTT. Residues: CAIREGLVTEAFF.

CDR3 residues: CASSNCSGPYEQYF. The CDR3 DNA reads TGTGCCAGCAGCAATTGTTCAGGGCCCTACGAGCAGTACTTC. This rearrangement joins TRBV21-1 to TRBJ2-7; the D call TRBD1 from the table was never checked on the DNA. TRBV21-1 is reported as a pseudogene. The CDR3 has 14 residues.

The V call is TRBV9, the J call TRBJ1-3; TRBD1 aligns across 9 bases. Germline V lookup: CDR1 SGDLS, CDR2 YYNGEE. The CDR3 covers 17 residues. With 0 bases clipped from V and 5 bases from J, the junction kept 9 bases outside the gene matches. The CDR3: CASSVGDSGTGRNTIYF. The CDR3 nucleotides read TGTGCCAGCAGCGTAGGGGATTCCGGGACAGGGCGAAACACCATATATTTT.

Only one count was recorded for this clone. The chain joins TRBV5-1 to TRBJ2-7; 11 bases agree with TRBD1. This CDR3 is built from 14 residues. V lost 3 bases to trimming and J lost 5 bases; unmatched junction nucleotides: 4. Germline loops: CDR1 SGHRS, CDR2 YFSETQ. DNA for the CDR3: TGCGCCAGCAGCTACGGACAGGGGGCAAACGAGCAGTACTTC. It is translated as CASSYGQGANEQYF.

V and J are TRBV7-9 and TRBJ2-2; D gene ambiguous. Germline values: CDR1 SEHNR, CDR2 FQNEAQ (reference sequence). The V gene lost 8 bases and the J gene lost 6 bases, with 13 bases spanning the gap. The CDR3 consists of 13 residues. CDR3 DNA sequence: TGTGCCAGCGCTGAGGCCATGGCCGGGGAGCTGTTTTTT. Encoded protein: CASAEAMAGELFF.

The chain joins TRBV5-4 to TRBJ1-4; tentatively, D is TRBD1 (5 bases). The CDR3 length is 17 residues. Trimming pared 2 bases from V and 4 bases from J, leaving 18 bases between. CDR1 is SGHNT, CDR2 YYREEE, per germline (reference sequence). The CDR3 sequence is CASSFFGIGGSNEKLFF. CDR3 nucleotide sequence: TGTGCCAGCAGCTTCTTTGGTATCGGGGGGAGTAATGAAAAACTGTTTTTT.

The V gene is TRBV5-1, the J gene TRBJ2-1; a weak D match, TRBD2 (6 bases). CDR3 size: 14 residues. The ends were cut back, 1 base at V and 5 bases at J, with 10 bases in the middle. CDR1 is SGHRS, CDR2 YFSETQ, per germline. CDR3: CASSLSGRNNEQFF. The CDR3 coding sequence is TGCGCCAGCAGCTTGAGCGGGCGCAACAATGAGCAGTTCTTC.

The CDR3, as DNA: TGTGTGGCGGGACAGATTTTTACCGGGGAGCTGTTTTTT. This translates into CVAGQIFTGELFF. The chain links TRBV6-5 to TRBJ2-2, with D perhaps matching TRBD1 (7 bases). This CDR3 is built from 13 residues. Germline loops: CDR1 MNHEY, CDR2 SVGAGI.

The chain recombines TRBV5-6 with TRBJ2-2, with 8 bases lining up with TRBD1. This CDR3 is built from 15 residues. V trimming: 6 bases; J trimming: 4 bases; junction bases outside the gene matches: 8. Looked up from germline, CDR1 is SGHDT and CDR2 is YYEEEE. CDR3: CASTVGQVSTGELFF. CDR3 sequence (DNA): TGTGCCAGCACCGTGGGACAGGTCAGCACCGGGGAGCTGTTTTTT. The variable domain in full, completed from reference TRBV5-6 and TRBJ2-2, reads DAGVTQSPTHLIKTRGQQVTLRCSPKSGHDTVSWYQQALGQGPQFIFQYYEEEERQRGNFPDRFSGHQFPNYSSELNVNALLLGDSALYLCASTVGQVSTGELFFGEGSRLTVL.

This clone was seen once. CDR3 in amino acids: CASSPGGGGTEAFF. The CDR3 nucleotides read TGTGCCAGCTCACCTGGGGGGGGCGGTACTGAAGCTTTCTTT. V and J are TRBV18 and TRBJ1-1; possible D gene TRBD1, 6 bases. In germline, CDR1 is KGHSH, CDR2 LQKENI. The V gene lost 3 bases and the J gene lost 5 bases, with 13 bases spanning the gap. The CDR3 has 14 residues.

The rearrangement joins TRBV6-4 to TRBJ2-7, with a tentative D call TRBD2 (6 bases). Germline CDR1 and CDR2: MRHNA and SNTAGT. CDR3 length: 16 residues. V was trimmed by 3 bases and J by 2 bases, leaving 17 bases between them. The CDR3 is CASSDRGRYTAYEQYF. CDR3 in DNA: TGTGCCAGCAGTGATCGAGGGAGGTACACGGCCTACGAGCAGTACTTC.